The clone carrying this TCR beta chain has a count of ten or more. This sample was taken from a study of neurological immune-mediated disorders. TCRdb used MiXCR to reprocess the 5' RACE reads, holding one entry per CDR3 protein. The repertoire consists of roughly 74,000 distinct CDR3 sequences, with less than 5.5% occurring once and the leading ten covering approximately 7%. This CDR3 region has 13 residues. CDR1 is SGHRS, CDR2 YFSETQ, per germline. Trimming took 0 bases from V and 3 from J, leaving 5 bases between them. The chain couples TRBV5-1 to TRBJ2-3; D is unresolved. This receptor was taken from a young man with multiple sclerosis. Sequencing was performed on PBMCs. The CDR3 here is CASSLERTDTQYF. The CDR3 DNA is TGCGCCAGCAGCTTGGAGAGGACAGATACGCAGTATTTT.